The text below deals with one T cell receptor beta chain. Its cognate antigen is unknown. This CDR3 has 15 residues. V lost 4 bases, J lost 0 bases, and 11 bases lay in between. Per sample, 85,000 to 100,000 TCR templates underwent assay. This table comes from immunoSEQ multiplex PCR, and its TCRdb copy is limited to in-frame clones, with some not included. The data contain 57,000 or so clones, 93% of them singletons. This sample stems from a study of siplizumab effects on memory and regulatory T cells. Findings and caveats of the study: A naive or memory phenotype could not be assigned to roughly 80-96% of the proliferating CD4+ or CD8+ clones. Naive T cells appeared more diverse than memory cells and seemed to be major alloresponse contributors.

This clonotype was obtained from a human donor in good health. The sequenced sample consisted of CD8+ T cells sorted from blood. The genes are TRBV5-7 and TRBJ1-5; TRBD1 might be the D (5 bases). TRBV5-7 is designated an ORF whose function remains uncertain. CDR3 loop: CASSPKGYSNQPQHF. The CDR3 bases are TGTGCCAGCAGCCCAAAGGGGTATAGCAATCAGCCCCAGCATTTT.